This T cell receptor (beta chain) was recovered during a study of shared T cell receptors in the human thymus. The CDR3 runs to 17 residues. Germline V CDR1 and CDR2: SGHVS, FNYEAQ. Trimming shortened V by 1 base and J by 3 bases, and 19 bases separated the two germline ends. TCRdb keeps only in-frame clones here, not all; method: immunoSEQ multiplex PCR. This table holds about 710,000 clones, around 87% found once. The same specimen was also included in a second study, on human thymus T cells. That source adds: Finnish infants who were healthy and having corrective surgery for congenital heart defects made up the donors. Resections that were taken during corrective heart surgery supplied the thymus tissue. Gene usage (both V and J) appeared biased in thymic and blood repertoires. Related research examined unrelated individuals and reported that their thymic repertoires overlapped highly.

The material sequenced was thymocytes. The clonotype was recovered from a boy less than two years old with a congenital heart defect. This chain links TRBV7-6 with TRBJ2-7; tentatively, D is TRBD1 (5 bases). The CDR3 DNA reads TGTGCCAGCAGCTTAGTTTCATACCCGGACACAGTCTACGAGCAGTACTTC. It yields the protein CASSLVSYPDTVYEQYF.